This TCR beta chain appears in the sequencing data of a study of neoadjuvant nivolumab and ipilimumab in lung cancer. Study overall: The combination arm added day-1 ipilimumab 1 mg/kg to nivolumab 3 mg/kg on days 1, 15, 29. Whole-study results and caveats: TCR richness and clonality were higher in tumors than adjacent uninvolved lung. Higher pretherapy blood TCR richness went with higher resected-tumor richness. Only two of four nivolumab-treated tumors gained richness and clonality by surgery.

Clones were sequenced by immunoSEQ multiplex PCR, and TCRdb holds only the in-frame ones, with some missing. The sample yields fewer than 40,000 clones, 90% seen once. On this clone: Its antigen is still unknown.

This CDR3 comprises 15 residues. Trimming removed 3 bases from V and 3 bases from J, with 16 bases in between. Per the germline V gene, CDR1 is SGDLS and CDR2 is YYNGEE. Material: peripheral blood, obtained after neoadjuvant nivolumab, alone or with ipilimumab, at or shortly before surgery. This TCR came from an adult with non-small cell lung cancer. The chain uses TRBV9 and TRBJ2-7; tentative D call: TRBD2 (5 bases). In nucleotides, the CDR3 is TGTGCCAGCAGCGAATTGGACTGGGCTTTCTACGAGCAGTACTTC. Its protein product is CASSELDWAFYEQYF.